The entry below describes one TCR beta chain. CDR3 size: 13 residues. Between the trimmed V and J ends, which lost 7 bases and 4 bases, there was a span of 13 bases. The data derive from a study of T cell responses to AZD1222 COVID-19 vaccine. Here immunoSEQ multiplex PCR was the method, and the copy in TCRdb shows in-frame clones only, minus some. The profile shows about 140,000 clones, less than 95% of them singletons. This clonotype was obtained from an adult in good health. This sample comprised peripheral blood, obtained on day 0 of AZD1222 vaccination. The chain employs TRBV12-3 or TRBV12-4 and TRBJ1-2; perhaps TRBD1 as D (5 bases). The CDR3 region has the DNA TGTGCCAGCACCGTCGGGGGGACCTATGGCTACACCTTC. Its translation: CASTVGGTYGYTF.